A single sample gave rise to the 10 T cell receptor beta chains below, sequenced in a study of blood T cell repertoires in COVID-19. The data were produced by immunoSEQ multiplex PCR, yet TCRdb's version contains in-frame clones alone and is incomplete. The sample records over 75,000 clones, more than 85% being singletons. Specimen: peripheral blood. Receptors originate from a man in his 60s with acute or convalescent COVID-19.

The chain joins TRBV25-1 to TRBJ2-1; 10 bases are a match to TRBD2. The germline V gene has CDR1 MGHDK and CDR2 SYGVNS. The J segment lost 5 bases and the V segment lost 5 bases, leaving 0 bases of the junction unmatched. This CDR3 region has 13 residues. Here the CDR3 DNA reads TGTGCCAGCAGTCTAGCGGGGGACAATGAGCAGTTCTTC. This codes for CASSLAGDNEQFF.

The chain links TRBV19 to TRBJ2-1, with TRBD2 as a possible D gene (6 bases). Germline CDR1 and CDR2: LNHDA and SQIVND (reference sequence). Between the trimmed V and J ends, which lost 5 bases and 7 bases, there was a span of 12 bases. CDR3 length equals 13 residues. CDR3: CASSSGLMNEQFF. The CDR3, as DNA: TGTGCCAGTAGTTCAGGACTAATGAATGAGCAGTTCTTC.

The gene calls are TRBV7-2 and TRBJ2-5, with D uncertain. The germline V and J ends were trimmed by 5 bases and 1 base, with 11 bases remaining between them. Germline V lookup: CDR1 SGHTA, CDR2 FQGNSA. The CDR3 has 14 amino acids. CDR3 in amino acids: CASSQPGTQETQYF. CDR3 bases: TGTGCCAGCAGCCAACCAGGAACCCAAGAGACCCAGTACTTC.

The chain uses TRBV6-6 and TRBJ2-1, with 11 bases identical to TRBD2. V lost 5 bases and J lost 4; bases outside the gene matches: 7. This CDR3 region has 16 residues. CDR1 MNHNY and CDR2 SVGAGI come from the germline V gene (reference sequence). CDR3 amino acids: CASSVVAGGEYNEQFF. CDR3 DNA: TGTGCCAGCAGTGTTGTAGCGGGAGGGGAGTACAATGAGCAGTTCTTC.

The V gene is TRBV7-2, the J gene TRBJ2-7; TRBD2 matches at 10 bases. V lost 5 bases, J lost 3 bases, and 7 bases stayed unmatched. CDR1 is SGHTA, CDR2 FQGNSA, per germline. The CDR3 consists of 15 residues. The CDR3 is CASSEGLASRYEQYF. The CDR3 nucleotides are TGTGCCAGCAGCGAGGGACTAGCGTCTCGCTACGAGCAGTACTTC.

V and J are TRBV18 and TRBJ1-2, with D possibly TRBD1 on 5 matching bases. CDR1 and CDR2 (germline): KGHSH, LQKENI. The CDR3 covers 15 residues. Trimming took 3 bases from V and 6 from J, leaving 17 bases between them. CDR3 DNA sequence: TGTGCCAGCTCACCTGCAGGGTCAAAGAGGAATGGCTACACCTTC. It translates to CASSPAGSKRNGYTF.

The chain is built from TRBV7-2 and TRBJ1-2, with TRBD1 as a possible D gene (5 bases). The CDR3 contains 13 residues. The V gene's germline CDR1 is SGHTA and CDR2 FQGNSA. Trimming removed 5 bases at V and 6 bases at J, with 13 bases between. The CDR3 protein is CASSPRVLDGYTF. Here the CDR3 DNA reads TGTGCCAGCAGCCCCAGGGTGTTAGATGGCTACACCTTC.

The chain links TRBV4-3 to TRBJ1-1; TRBD1 agrees at 8 bases. V dropped 5 bases and J dropped 6; count of bases not matched to a gene: 5. The CDR3 consists of 13 residues. Per germline, CDR1 LGHNA and CDR2 YSLEER. CDR3 DNA sequence: TGCGCCAGCAGCATAGACAGGGGCGCTGAAGCTTTCTTT. Translating it yields CASSIDRGAEAFF.

The J gene is TRBJ1-6, the V gene TRBV27; no firm D call. The V and J ends lost 6 bases and 6 bases respectively, with 9 bases between them. This CDR3 region has 13 residues. The germline gives CDR1 MNHEY, CDR2 SMNVEV (reference sequence). CDR3 residues: CASRVQINSPLHF. The DNA of the CDR3 is TGTGCCAGCAGGGTACAGATTAATTCACCCCTCCACTTT.

This clone has just a few counts. J is TRBJ2-1 and V is TRBV13, with 10 bases identical to TRBD2. Germline values: CDR1 PRHDT, CDR2 FYEKMQ (reference sequence). The CDR3 contains 20 residues. The J segment lost 6 bases and the V segment lost 6 bases, leaving 23 bases of the junction unmatched. CDR3 DNA: TGTGCCAGCAGTTTGAATCCAAAGACTAGCGGGTACAACTGGGTCAATGAGCAGTTCTTC. This gives the protein CASSLNPKTSGYNWVNEQFF. Together with reference TRBV13 and TRBJ2-1, the CDR3 gives the full variable domain: AAGVIQSPRHLIKEKRETATLKCYPIPRHDTVYWYQQGPGQDPQFLISFYEKMQSDKGSIPDRFSAQQFSDYHSELNMSSLELGDSALYFCASSLNPKTSGYNWVNEQFFGPGTRLTVL.